The 31 T cell receptor beta chains in this list originate from one sample, sequenced in a study of CD8+CD57+ T cells in acquired aplastic anemia. Genomic DNA, serving as template, underwent TCR beta VDJ and CDR3 profiling. TCRdb passed the reads through MiXCR, listing each CDR3 protein once. The repertoire has 400,000 to 600,000 distinct CDR3 sequences, over 25% of them found once; the top ten carry around 0.82%. All patients picked for sequencing had shown, by flow cytometry, an expansion of CD8+CD57+ cells. The material sequenced was sorted CD4+, CD8+, or CD8+CD57+ T cells (not recorded which) from PBMCs. The receptors shown here come from a human donor with aplastic anemia.

The chain recombines TRBV20-1 with TRBJ2-5, with 8 nucleotides matching TRBD2. Germline V gives CDR1 DFQATT, CDR2 SNEGSKA (reference sequence). The CDR3 sequence is 14 residues long. V trimming: 5 bases; J trimming: 5 bases; junction bases outside the gene matches: 10. CDR3 in amino acids: CSARSGVAWETQYF. CDR3 sequence (DNA): TGCAGTGCTCGTAGCGGGGTCGCATGGGAGACCCAGTACTTC.

The sample holds many counts of this clonotype. The chain recombines TRBV20-1 with TRBJ1-2; D gene uncertain. Trimming took off 6 bases at V and 0 bases at J, with 8 bases between the two ends. CDR3 length: 12 residues. The germline gives CDR1 DFQATT, CDR2 SNEGSKA (reference sequence). The CDR3 bases are TGCAGTGCCGAGACAACTAACTATGGCTACACCTTC. This encodes CSAETTNYGYTF.

The V gene is TRBV12-3 or TRBV12-4, the J gene TRBJ2-1, with 9 bases lining up with TRBD1. The CDR3 runs to 15 residues. Trimming took 2 bases from V and 6 from J; bases not matched to a gene: 5. CDR3 amino acids: CASSLWGQGGNEQFF. The CDR3 DNA reads as TGTGCCAGCAGTTTATGGGGACAGGGCGGCAATGAGCAGTTCTTC.

This clonotype turned up a few times. The rearrangement links TRBV12-5 to TRBJ1-2; D is unresolved. The CDR3 is 13 residues long. CDR1 LGHNT and CDR2 FRNRAP come from the germline V gene. Deletions cut 9 bases from V and 2 bases from J, with 13 bases between. The CDR3 DNA follows: TGTGCTAGAGGCCCGGTGGGGAACTATGGCTACACCTTC. Translated: CARGPVGNYGYTF.

The chain is built from TRBV12-3 or TRBV12-4 and TRBJ2-7, with 8 bases that match TRBD2. Trimming removed 6 bases from V and 4 bases from J; junction bases left unmatched: 8. The CDR3 runs 14 residues. The CDR3 region is CASSQVSGIYEQYF. CDR3 nucleotides: TGTGCCAGCAGCCAAGTTAGCGGGATTTACGAGCAGTACTTC.

Ten or more counts support this clonotype. The genes are TRBV24-1 and TRBJ2-3, with 14 positions matching TRBD2. Germline CDR1 KGHDR, CDR2 SFDVKD. The CDR3 contains 15 residues. With 10 bases clipped from V and 3 bases from J, the junction kept 5 bases outside the gene matches. Here the CDR3 DNA reads TGTGCCACGGGGACTAGCGGGAGTTCAACAGATACGCAGTATTTT. The encoded protein is CATGTSGSSTDTQYF.

This clonotype was recorded at least ten times. V usage is TRBV15 and J usage is TRBJ1-4; weak D call: TRBD1 (6 bases). CDR1 is LNHNV, CDR2 YYDKDF, per germline (reference sequence). V lost 0 bases, J lost 5 bases, and 10 bases lay in between. This CDR3 comprises 15 residues. This CDR3 is CATSRDPTGNEKLFF. CDR3 nucleotides: TGTGCCACCAGCAGAGATCCAACAGGGAATGAAAAACTGTTTTTT.

This clonotype was counted ten times or more. V and J are TRBV15 and TRBJ2-7, with TRBD1 matching over 8 bases. Unmatched junction bases numbered 13, after V lost 2 bases and J lost 4 bases. The CDR3 is 17 residues long. Looked up from germline, CDR1 is LNHNV and CDR2 is YYDKDF (reference sequence). CDR3 protein: CATSRKGAGTGAYEQYF. CDR3 DNA sequence: TGTGCCACCAGCAGAAAGGGGGCCGGGACAGGAGCATACGAGCAGTACTTC.

As regards this clonotype: Sequence at one end of the junction differs from germline and may be a read error. The chain links TRBV7-2 to TRBJ1-1; the D gene is possibly TRBD1 (6 bases). The germline V gene has CDR1 SGHTA and CDR2 FQGNSA. This CDR3 contains 14 residues. The CDR3 DNA reads as TGTGCCAGCAGCTTCGGGACACGGAACGCTGAAGCTTTCTTT. Its protein product is CASSFGTRNAEAFF.

The genes are TRBV12-5 and TRBJ2-1; no clear D gene. CDR1 and CDR2 (germline): LGHNT, FRNRAP. The germline V and J ends were trimmed by 2 bases and 7 bases, with 9 bases remaining between them. The CDR3 spans 13 residues. The CDR3 sequence is CASGLHELNEQFF. CDR3 bases: TGTGCTAGTGGTTTGCACGAGCTGAATGAGCAGTTCTTC.

This clonotype was counted ten times or more. The rearrangement joins TRBV10-2 to TRBJ1-5; possibly TRBD1 for D (5 bases). The CDR3 totals 15 residues. The ends were cut back, 3 bases at V and 3 bases at J, with 12 bases in the middle. Germline CDR1 WSHSY, CDR2 SAAADI. The CDR3 DNA is TGCGCCAGCAGTGACAGGCCGGGGCCCAATCAGCCCCAGCATTTT. Protein sequence: CASSDRPGPNQPQHF.

This clonotype was detected a few times. The gene calls are TRBV12-3 or TRBV12-4 and TRBJ2-7; 9 bases agree with TRBD2. With 4 bases clipped from V and 5 bases from J, the junction kept 9 bases outside the gene matches. The CDR3 consists of 15 residues. DNA of the CDR3: TGTGCCAGCAGTTCAGAGTTAGCGGGGGTAAACGAGCAGTACTTC. This codes for CASSSELAGVNEQYF.

This clonotype was counted at least ten times. The chain links TRBV20-1 to TRBJ1-1; maybe TRBD1 (5 bases). V was clipped by 3 bases and J by 0 bases, with 8 bases between them. CDR1 is DFQATT and CDR2 is SNEGSKA in the germline V gene (reference sequence). The CDR3 totals 13 residues. CDR3 nucleotide sequence: TGCAGTGCTAGTGTCAGGGTGAACACTGAAGCTTTCTTT. The encoded protein is CSASVRVNTEAFF.

This clonotype was detected many times. The CDR3 spells CSAVDRGGGSNQPQHF. DNA for the CDR3: TGCAGTGCTGTTGACAGGGGAGGAGGTAGCAATCAGCCCCAGCATTTT. This chain uses TRBV20-1 with TRBJ1-5; 8 nucleotides line up with TRBD1. With V trimmed by 5 bases and J by 0 bases, 9 bases remained unmatched. The CDR3 runs to 16 residues. From germline, CDR1 is DFQATT and CDR2 SNEGSKA (reference sequence).

There are many counts of this clonotype. The chain carries TRBV7-9 and TRBJ2-1; 7 nucleotides align to TRBD2. V lost 3 bases to trimming and J lost 9 bases; unmatched junction nucleotides: 2. The germline V gene has CDR1 SEHNR and CDR2 FQNEAQ (reference sequence). The CDR3 is 12 amino acids. The CDR3 DNA reads as TGTGCCAGCAGCTTGCGGGAGACTGAGCAGTTCTTC. Protein sequence: CASSLRETEQFF.

V is TRBV4-3 and J is TRBJ1-6; D unresolved. V was cut by 0 bases and J by 0 bases, with 6 bases left in between. There are 16 residues in the CDR3. Per the germline V gene, CDR1 is LGHNA and CDR2 is YSLEER. CDR3 sequence: CASSQERSSYNSPLHF. CDR3 nucleotides: TGCGCCAGCAGCCAAGAAAGGAGCTCCTATAATTCACCCCTCCACTTT.

The V call is TRBV5-1, the J call TRBJ2-3; 10 bases are shared with TRBD2. The CDR3 extends over 14 amino acids. Germline V gene sequence: CDR1 SGHRS, CDR2 YFSETQ. Trimming removed 5 bases from V and 4 bases from J; junction bases left unmatched: 4. The chain's CDR3 is CASRTSGISDTQYF. The CDR3 DNA sequence: TGCGCCAGCAGAACTAGCGGGATCTCAGATACGCAGTATTTT. The full variable domain, with the rest looked up from reference TRBV5-1 and TRBJ2-3, is KAGVTQTPRYLIKTRGQQVTLSCSPISGHRSVSWYQQTPGQGLQFLFEYFSETQRNKGNFPGRFSGRQFSNSRSEMNVSTLELGDSALYLCASRTSGISDTQYFGPGTRLTVL.

The chain couples TRBV6-1 to TRBJ1-2; D uncertain. The germline V and J ends were trimmed by 3 bases and 8 bases, with 13 bases remaining between them. The CDR3 sequence is 13 residues long. Per the germline V gene, CDR1 is MNHNS and CDR2 is SASEGT. The CDR3 protein is CASSDADFGGYTF. DNA for the CDR3: TGTGCCAGCAGTGATGCAGATTTTGGGGGCTACACCTTC.

This clonotype occurred many times. This chain uses TRBV24-1 with TRBJ1-2; D is ambiguous. Germline V CDR1 and CDR2: KGHDR, SFDVKD. Trimming removed 5 bases at V and 5 bases at J, with 11 bases between. This CDR3 is 13 amino acids long. The CDR3 here is CATSVGRLYGYTF. For the CDR3, the DNA is TGTGCCACCAGTGTCGGTCGGCTTTATGGCTACACCTTC.

The table lists this clonotype with many counts. The J gene is TRBJ2-7, the V gene TRBV7-6, with D perhaps TRBD1 or TRBD2 (5 bases each). The germline V gene encodes CDR1 SGHVS and CDR2 FNYEAQ. The CDR3 totals 14 residues. The V gene lost 5 bases and the J gene lost 6 bases, with 17 bases spanning the gap. In DNA form, the CDR3 reads TGTGCCAGCAGCACCGTCGCAGGGAGTTCCGAGCAGTACTTC. It encodes CASSTVAGSSEQYF.

The J gene is TRBJ2-1, the V gene TRBV20-1, with 12 bases fitting TRBD2. The CDR3 covers 15 residues. In germline, CDR1 is DFQATT, CDR2 SNEGSKA (reference sequence). Unmatched junction bases numbered 8, after V lost 5 bases and J lost 6 bases. The CDR3, as DNA: TGCAGTGCTGGAGGGTCTAGCGGGGGGGGCAATGAGCAGTTCTTC. Protein product: CSAGGSSGGGNEQFF.

V usage is TRBV7-9 and J usage is TRBJ1-1; 7 nucleotides line up with TRBD1. This CDR3 is built from 15 residues. The germline V gene encodes CDR1 SEHNR and CDR2 FQNEAQ (reference sequence). J lost 1 base, V lost 8 bases, and 10 bases had no gene match. The CDR3 protein is CASGSSGQQNTEAFF. In DNA form, the CDR3 reads TGTGCCAGCGGCTCCTCGGGACAGCAGAACACTGAAGCTTTCTTT. Full variable domain (outside the CDR3, taken from reference TRBV7-9 and TRBJ1-1): DTGVSQNPRHKITKRGQNVTFRCDPISEHNRLYWYRQTLGQGPEFLTYFQNEAQLEKSRLLSDRFSAERPKGSFSTLEIQRTEQGDSAMYLCASGSSGQQNTEAFFGQGTRLTVV.

This clonotype was found a few times. This chain connects TRBV4-3 to TRBJ2-7; TRBD2 matches at 10 bases. This CDR3 comprises 14 residues. V was pared by 3 bases and J by 7 bases, with 6 bases of the junction left unmatched. Germline V gives CDR1 LGHNA, CDR2 YSLEER. This CDR3 is CASSHSGGGEEQYF. CDR3 coding DNA: TGCGCCAGCAGCCACAGCGGGGGGGGGGAGGAGCAGTACTTC.

Details on this clonotype: Its ends do not fully match the called genes, so a read error is possible. V and J are TRBV11-2 and TRBJ2-3; D tentatively fits TRBD1 or TRBD2 (5 bases each). This CDR3 has 18 amino acids. Germline loops: CDR1 SGHAT, CDR2 FQNNGV. CDR3 amino acids: CAGSLGHGTTLGLDTQYF. The DNA for the CDR3 is TGTGCCGGCAGCTTAGGCCACGGGACCACGCTGGGCTTGGATACGCAGTATTTT.

This clonotype has more than one count but fewer than ten. The J gene is TRBJ2-7, the V gene TRBV13; the D call may be TRBD1 or TRBD2 (5 bases each). Germline CDR1 and CDR2: PRHDT and FYEKMQ (reference sequence). This CDR3 is built from 14 residues. Trimming left V 4 bases short and J 10 bases short, with 20 bases between. The CDR3 DNA reads TGTGCCAGCAGCTATGGGACGGTCCCCCCCCATCAGTACTTC. It encodes CASSYGTVPPHQYF.

The gene calls are TRBV7-9 and TRBJ2-7; a possible D gene is TRBD2 (5 bases). Per germline, CDR1 SEHNR and CDR2 FQNEAQ (reference sequence). Between the trimmed V and J ends, which lost 4 bases and 2 bases, there was a span of 9 bases. The CDR3 length is 13 residues. CDR3 region: CASSSDSAYEQYF. The CDR3 region has the DNA TGTGCCAGCAGCTCGGACTCGGCCTACGAGCAGTACTTC.

This rearrangement joins TRBV20-1 to TRBJ2-1; no clear D gene. This CDR3 comprises 12 residues. V lost 6 bases to trimming and J lost 5 bases, with 11 bases between them. The germline V gene encodes CDR1 DFQATT and CDR2 SNEGSKA (reference sequence). The CDR3 nucleotides read TGCAGTGCCGTGATACTGAACAATGAGCAGTTCTTC. This codes for CSAVILNNEQFF.

This clonotype was counted many times. The CDR3 DNA reads as TGTGCCAGTAGTATAGGAGGGGCCTACGAGCAGTACTTC. This codes for CASSIGGAYEQYF. V gene TRBV19 combines with J gene TRBJ2-7; TRBD1 or TRBD2 may be the D gene (5 bases each). Germline V gene sequence: CDR1 LNHDA, CDR2 SQIVND (reference sequence). The CDR3 spans 13 residues. Trimming cost V 1 base and J 2 bases, with 6 bases left between them. The complete variable domain, with remaining parts taken from reference TRBV19 and TRBJ2-7, reads DGGITQSPKYLFRKEGQNVTLSCEQNLNHDAMYWYRQDPGQGLRLIYYSQIVNDFQKGDIAEGYSVSREKKESFPLTVTSAQKNPTAFYLCASSIGGAYEQYFGPGTRLTVT.

This sequence joins TRBV15 and TRBJ2-1; 7 positions agree with TRBD2. With V trimmed by 0 bases and J by 6 bases, 8 bases remained unmatched. Germline-derived CDR1 and CDR2 are LNHNV and YYDKDF (reference sequence). This CDR3 is 16 amino acids long. For the CDR3, the DNA is TGTGCCACCAGCAGAGATCTTGCGGGAGTGGCCAATGAGCAGTTCTTC. Its protein is CATSRDLAGVANEQFF.

The CDR3 DNA reads TGTGCCAGCAGTGACTTCGGAAGATACAATGAGCAGTTCTTC. Amino acid sequence: CASSDFGRYNEQFF. This sequence joins TRBV25-1 and TRBJ2-1; D unclear. Germline CDR1 and CDR2: MGHDK and SYGVNS. Trimming took 3 bases from V and 4 from J, leaving 10 bases between them. CDR3 size: 14 residues.

This clonotype is a singleton in its sample. This likely comes from a read error, as the CDR3 has no conserved phenylalanine or tryptophan at its end. The limits of the CDR3 on the DNA are not certain, so only TCRdb's listed CDR3 is given. The genes are TRBV20-1 and TRBJ2-1; TRBD2 is the table's D call and was not checked against the DNA. Both ends counted, the CDR3 spans 14 residues. Germline CDR1 and CDR2: DFQATT and SNEGSKA (reference sequence). CDR3 sequence: CSAPNSVSGNLLYL.